One sample yielded the 27 T cell receptor beta chains listed below, sequenced in a study of Ad26.COV2.S vaccination and SARS-CoV-2 variants. Profiled with immunoSEQ multiplex PCR; TCRdb holds only in-frame clones, not every one. The data contain roughly 320,000 clones, around 84% of them seen just once; the ten biggest clones take up approximately 1.9%. Specified treatment: about 20 received Ad26.COV2.S at low or high dose, single or two shots; 5 received placebo; per-sample allocation not given. It was on day 63 after the first vaccine or placebo injection that samples were taken. The sample here was peripheral blood, taken in a trial of Ad26.COV2.S vaccine versus placebo. All receptors derive from a person between 18 and 59 years old who received the Ad26.COV2.S COVID-19 vaccine or a placebo.

This chain connects TRBV7-3 to TRBJ2-3, with D uncertain. The CDR3 consists of 12 residues. Trimming removed 2 bases at V and 11 bases at J, with 11 bases between. Looked up from germline, CDR1 is SGHTA and CDR2 is FQGTGA. As DNA, the CDR3 is TGTGCCAGCAGCTTACTCGATTCGCGGCAGTATTTT. This sequence encodes CASSLLDSRQYF.

The chain links TRBV19 to TRBJ2-3; TRBD2 is a possible D gene (5 bases). Looked up from germline, CDR1 is LNHDA and CDR2 is SQIVND (reference sequence). The CDR3 has 17 amino acids. Trimming took 5 bases from V and 7 from J, leaving 25 bases between them. The CDR3 reads CASSRYGVNRGTNTQYF. The CDR3 DNA reads as TGTGCCAGTAGTCGGTACGGGGTTAATCGGGGTACAAATACGCAGTATTTT. Supplemented by reference TRBV19 and TRBJ2-3, the full variable domain reads DGGITQSPKYLFRKEGQNVTLSCEQNLNHDAMYWYRQDPGQGLRLIYYSQIVNDFQKGDIAEGYSVSREKKESFPLTVTSAQKNPTAFYLCASSRYGVNRGTNTQYFGPGTRLTVL.

The gene calls are TRBV15 and TRBJ2-3, with 8 bases fitting TRBD2. CDR3 length equals 17 residues. V was pared by 3 bases and J by 4 bases, with 12 bases of the junction left unmatched. Germline CDR1 and CDR2: LNHNV and YYDKDF (reference sequence). The CDR3 loop is CATSSPPRGGSADTQYF. The CDR3 DNA sequence: TGTGCCACCAGCAGCCCACCTCGGGGGGGTAGCGCAGATACGCAGTATTTT.

The chain links TRBV7-8 to TRBJ2-1; 8 nucleotides align to TRBD1. The CDR3 spans 16 residues. Trimming at V came to 8 bases and at J to 9 bases, leaving 18 bases not matched to a gene. Germline V gives CDR1 SGHVS, CDR2 FQNEAQ. CDR3 in DNA: TGTGCCAGCCGTCTAACGGGACAGGTATCTTTAGGTGAGCAGTTCTTC. It codes for CASRLTGQVSLGEQFF.

V usage is TRBV6-6 and J usage is TRBJ1-1; no clear D gene. Germline V gene data show CDR1 as MNHNY and CDR2 as SVGAGI (reference sequence). The CDR3 covers 12 residues. Deletions cut 5 bases from V and 7 bases from J, with 11 bases between. The DNA for the CDR3 is TGTGCCAGCAGTCCTCCCCAAGGTGAAGCTTTCTTT. It translates to CASSPPQGEAFF.

The rearrangement uses TRBV6-5 and TRBJ1-2; possible D gene TRBD1, 5 bases. Per germline, CDR1 MNHEY and CDR2 SVGAGI. With 5 bases removed from V and 1 base from J, the gap between germline ends came to 14 bases. The CDR3 sequence is 15 residues long. CDR3 nucleotides: TGTGCCAGCAGTCGAACAGGAGTGAGTAACTATGGCTACACCTTC. Protein sequence: CASSRTGVSNYGYTF.

This clone was seen only a few times. The rearrangement links TRBV4-1 to TRBJ1-6; D is perhaps TRBD1 (5 bases). Germline lookup yields CDR1 MGHRA and CDR2 YSYEKL. Trimming removed 4 bases at V and 8 bases at J, with 15 bases between. This CDR3 comprises 15 residues. For the CDR3, the DNA is TGCGCCAGCAGCCCCATGGGGACGGGGCATTCACCCCTCCACTTT. It encodes CASSPMGTGHSPLHF.

In its sample, this clone was seen a few times. The V and J genes are TRBV5-4 and TRBJ2-3, with 9 bases identical to TRBD2. The junction had 12 bases not matched to a gene; V was cut back by 5 bases and J by 5 bases. This CDR3 spans 16 amino acids. Looked up from germline, CDR1 is SGHNT and CDR2 is YYREEE (reference sequence). The CDR3 here is CASSPAGGGAGDTQYF. The CDR3 DNA follows: TGTGCCAGCAGTCCAGCAGGCGGGGGGGCAGGAGATACGCAGTATTTT. Filled out from reference TRBV5-4 and TRBJ2-3, the complete variable domain reads ETGVTQSPTHLIKTRGQQVTLRCSSQSGHNTVSWYQQALGQGPQFIFQYYREEENGRGNFPPRFSGLQFPNYSSELNVNALELDDSALYLCASSPAGGGAGDTQYFGPGTRLTVL.

This chain joins TRBV6-6 and TRBJ1-2; possible D gene TRBD1, 5 bases. Germline CDR1 is MNHNY and CDR2 is SVGAGI (reference sequence). The CDR3 sequence is 15 residues long. Trimming pared 4 bases from V and 4 bases from J, leaving 16 bases between. CDR3 in DNA: TGTGCCAGCAGTTCCCGGGTAGGGGTGAGCTATGGCTACACCTTC. Protein: CASSSRVGVSYGYTF.

The J gene is TRBJ2-2, the V gene TRBV7-9; no clear D gene. This CDR3 contains 13 residues. The germline gives CDR1 SEHNR, CDR2 FQNEAQ (reference sequence). With 5 bases removed from V and 8 bases from J, the gap between germline ends came to 12 bases. Written as DNA, the CDR3 is TGTGCCAGCAGCCCTTGGGTGGAGGGGGAGCTGTTTTTT. As protein: CASSPWVEGELFF.

V usage is TRBV6-2 or TRBV6-3 and J usage is TRBJ2-7; 7 nucleotides agree with TRBD1. Germline trimming cut 4 bases from V and 0 bases from J; bases unmatched to any gene: 6. The CDR3 spans 15 residues. CDR1 is MNHEY and CDR2 is SVGEGT in the germline V gene. This CDR3 is CASSWDSSGSYEQYF. The CDR3 nucleotides are TGTGCCAGCAGTTGGGACAGTTCTGGCTCCTACGAGCAGTACTTC.

This chain links TRBV6-5 with TRBJ2-7; 8 bases are shared with TRBD1. Germline values: CDR1 MNHEY, CDR2 SVGAGI. The length of the CDR3 is 14 residues. V was pared by 2 bases and J by 2 bases, with 2 bases of the junction left unmatched. CDR3 sequence: CASSYGGQAYEQYF. In nucleotides, the CDR3 is TGTGCCAGCAGTTACGGGGGACAGGCCTACGAGCAGTACTTC.

The chain links TRBV30 to TRBJ2-3, with D maybe TRBD2 (6 bases). V dropped 5 bases and J dropped 4 bases, with 19 bases sitting between them. Germline V CDR1 and CDR2: GTSNPN, SVGIG (reference sequence). The CDR3 is 15 amino acids. Written as DNA, the CDR3 is TGTGCCTGGGGGCGAGGAGGGACGGGGTCAGATACGCAGTATTTT. Translating gives CAWGRGGTGSDTQYF.

This clone appeared a few times. The chain uses TRBV9 and TRBJ2-2, with 9 bases lining up with TRBD1. Trimming at V came to 3 bases and at J to 6 bases, leaving 6 bases not matched to a gene. Germline V lookup: CDR1 SGDLS, CDR2 YYNGEE. The CDR3 is 15 amino acids. In nucleotides, the CDR3 is TGTGCCAGCAGCGCGGGACAGGGTTCCGCCGGGGAGCTGTTTTTT. Its protein is CASSAGQGSAGELFF.

Written as DNA, the CDR3 is TGTGCCAGCAGTGAAGAGAGAAACACCATATATTTT. Translated, it gives CASSEERNTIYF. The chain links TRBV6-1 to TRBJ1-3; D uncertain. V was cut by 1 base and J by 5 bases, with 3 bases left in between. The CDR3 runs to 12 residues. Per germline, CDR1 MNHNS and CDR2 SASEGT.

This clone has only one observation. Other DNA sequences in the sample encode the same CDR3. V is TRBV5-4 and J is TRBJ2-7; TRBD2 agrees at 8 bases. V lost 1 base, J lost 1 base, and 1 base stayed unmatched. In germline, CDR1 is SGHNT, CDR2 YYREEE (reference sequence). This CDR3 has 14 amino acids. The CDR3, as DNA: TGTGCCAGCAGCTTGCGCGGGGGGTCCTACGAGCAGTACTTC. It translates to CASSLRGGSYEQYF.

J is TRBJ1-1 and V is TRBV18, with D unclear. V lost 8 bases and J lost 3, with 10 bases in between. The germline CDR1 and CDR2 sequences are KGHSH and LQKENI. CDR3 length: 12 amino acids. CDR3 sequence reads: CASAPRHTEAFF. DNA of the CDR3: TGTGCCAGCGCTCCTAGGCACACTGAAGCTTTCTTT.

The chain employs TRBV12-3 or TRBV12-4 and TRBJ2-1, with 7 positions matching TRBD2. This CDR3 spans 13 amino acids. With V trimmed by 5 bases and J by 11 bases, 9 bases remained unmatched. The CDR3: CASSAGLELKQFF. The CDR3 DNA follows: TGTGCCAGCAGTGCCGGACTAGAGTTAAAGCAGTTCTTC.

The chain combines TRBV11-2 with TRBJ2-3; perhaps TRBD2 as D (5 bases). The CDR3 totals 15 residues. Germline V gene data show CDR1 as SGHAT and CDR2 as FQNNGV. V lost 4 bases, J lost 4 bases, and 15 bases lay in between. This CDR3 is CASSSPRRGADTQYF. CDR3 bases: TGTGCCAGCAGCTCGCCACGTCGGGGAGCAGATACGCAGTATTTT.

The chain employs TRBV6-5 and TRBJ1-4; a possible D gene is TRBD1 (5 bases). Trimming pared 3 bases from V and 9 bases from J, leaving 14 bases between. Germline V lookup: CDR1 MNHEY, CDR2 SVGAGI. The CDR3 is made up of 14 amino acids. CDR3: CASSYLGGDKKLFF. CDR3 coding DNA: TGTGCCAGCAGTTATCTCGGGGGAGATAAAAAACTGTTTTTT.

The chain recombines TRBV20-1 with TRBJ1-6; 10 nucleotides line up with TRBD1. The CDR3 loop spans 16 amino acids. Germline V gene lookup returns CDR1 DFQATT and CDR2 SNEGSKA (reference sequence). J gave up 1 base and V 3 bases, and 3 bases lay outside the gene matches. Written as DNA, the CDR3 is TGCAGTGCTAGTACGGGACAGGGGTCCTATAATTCACCCCTCCACTTT. Translating it yields CSASTGQGSYNSPLHF.

V usage is TRBV5-1 and J usage is TRBJ1-1; D is uncertain. The CDR3 consists of 13 residues. The V end was cut by 4 bases, the J end by 0 bases, with 7 bases between. Germline V lookup: CDR1 SGHRS, CDR2 YFSETQ. This CDR3 is CASSPTMNTEAFF. CDR3 bases: TGCGCCAGCAGCCCCACAATGAACACTGAAGCTTTCTTT.

This chain links TRBV6-1 with TRBJ1-6; D is ambiguous. The germline V gene encodes CDR1 MNHNS and CDR2 SASEGT. V lost 2 bases and J 10 bases, leaving 9 bases between the germline ends. This CDR3 has 13 amino acids. CDR3 DNA sequence: TGTGCCAGCAGTGAAAATGATCGGTCACCCCTCCACTTT. Protein: CASSENDRSPLHF.

This rearrangement joins TRBV5-1 to TRBJ2-1; a possible D gene is TRBD2 (6 bases). This CDR3 is built from 14 residues. Trimming took off 2 bases at V and 3 bases at J, with 9 bases between the two ends. Germline V lookup: CDR1 SGHRS, CDR2 YFSETQ. In DNA, the CDR3 is TGCGCCAGCAGCTTTACCGGGGGCTACAATGAGCAGTTCTTC. Amino acid sequence: CASSFTGGYNEQFF.

The genes are TRBV6-5 and TRBJ2-7; tentatively, D is TRBD1 (6 bases). CDR1 is MNHEY, CDR2 SVGAGI, per germline. Trimming shortened V by 6 bases and J by 4 bases, and 16 bases separated the two germline ends. This CDR3 region has 14 residues. This CDR3 reads CASRASTGTYEQYF. In DNA form, the CDR3 reads TGTGCCAGCAGGGCGTCGACAGGAACTTACGAGCAGTACTTC.

The J gene is TRBJ2-5, the V gene TRBV7-9, with D possibly TRBD2 on 6 matching bases. CDR1 SEHNR and CDR2 FQNEAQ come from the germline V gene (reference sequence). Trimming pared 0 bases from V and 0 bases from J, leaving 14 bases between. The CDR3 totals 17 residues. The CDR3 is CASSLARTGDYQETQYF. The CDR3 DNA sequence: TGTGCCAGCAGCTTAGCGCGAACGGGGGACTACCAAGAGACCCAGTACTTC.

The chain couples TRBV29-1 to TRBJ2-7; D possibly corresponds to TRBD1 (6 bases). CDR1 SQVTM and CDR2 ANQGSEA come from the germline V gene. The CDR3 length is 12 residues. Trimming took off 6 bases at V and 3 bases at J, with 12 bases between the two ends. CDR3: CSVFTQGYEQYF. CDR3 coding DNA: TGCAGCGTCTTTACACAGGGCTACGAGCAGTACTTC.